This TCR beta chain comes out of a study of T cells in Graves' hyperthyroidism and ophthalmopathy. Comments on this clonotype: Its antigen remains unidentified. This may be a read error, as it is one base from a much larger clone. The conserved closing phenylalanine or tryptophan is absent in this CDR3, likely reflecting a read error.

TCR beta CDR3 region amplification was performed from RNA transcripts. In the first-round RT-PCR of the TCR CDR3, the HTBI primer set was used. In TCRdb, the multiplex PCR reads were re-called with MiXCR into one record per CDR3 protein. The sample yields about 600,000 distinct CDR3 sequences, roughly 16% seen once. The study, taken as a whole, reports: A model of 13 V-J pairs discriminated ophthalmopathy from stable hyperthyroidism.

Each diagnosis drew on symptoms, thyroxine, TRAb, thyroid ultrasound and orbital computed tomography findings. V gave up 4 bases and J gave up 5 bases, with 22 bases separating them. Germline-derived CDR1 and CDR2 are SGDLS and YYNGEE. The CDR3 sequence is 16 residues long. This TCR came from a woman in her thirties or forties with Graves' ophthalmopathy. The sequencing sample was made of blood. The chain joins TRBV9 to TRBJ2-7, with D uncertain. CDR3 amino acids: CASSPRAVGARDEQYL. CDR3 coding DNA: TGTGCCAGCAGCCCCCGAGCTGTCGGCGCCCGGGACGAGCAGTACCTC.